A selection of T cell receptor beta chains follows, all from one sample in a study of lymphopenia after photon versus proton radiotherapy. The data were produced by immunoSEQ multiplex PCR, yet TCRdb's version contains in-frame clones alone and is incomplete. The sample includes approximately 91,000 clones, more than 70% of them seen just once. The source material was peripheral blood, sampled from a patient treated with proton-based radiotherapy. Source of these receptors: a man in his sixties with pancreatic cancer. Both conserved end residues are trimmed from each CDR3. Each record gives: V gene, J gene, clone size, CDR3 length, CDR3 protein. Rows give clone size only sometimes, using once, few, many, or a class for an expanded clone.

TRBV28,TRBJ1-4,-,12,ASSLPGPNEKLF
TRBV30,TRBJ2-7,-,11,AWSVSGRIEQY
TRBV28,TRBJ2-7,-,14,ASSLSRQGAFYEQY
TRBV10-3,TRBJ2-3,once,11,AINERQTDTQY
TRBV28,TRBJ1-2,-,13,ASSLTNRVVYGYT
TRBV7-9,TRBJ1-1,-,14,ASSAREGGLNTEAF
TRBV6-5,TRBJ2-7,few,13,ASSYSGGGGYEQY
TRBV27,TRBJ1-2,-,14,ASSLGTGGSNYGYT
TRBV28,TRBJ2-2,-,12,ASIHGGNTGELF
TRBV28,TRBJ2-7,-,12,ASGFAGETYEQY
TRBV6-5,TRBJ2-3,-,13,ASSLAGGPTDTQY
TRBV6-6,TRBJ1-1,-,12,ASSPTGINTEAF
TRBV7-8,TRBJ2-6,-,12,ASSLVAGVNVLT
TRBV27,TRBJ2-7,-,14,ASSPSRAVLSYEQY
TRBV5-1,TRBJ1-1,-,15,ASSFSPAGATNTEAF
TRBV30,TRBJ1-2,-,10,AWFNKGPGYT
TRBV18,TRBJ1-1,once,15,ASSPPPRTGGHTEAF
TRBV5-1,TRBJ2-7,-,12,ASSLGQILDEQY
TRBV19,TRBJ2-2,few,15,ASSLGASGSSTGELF
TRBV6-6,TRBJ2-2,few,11,ASNSGKTGELF
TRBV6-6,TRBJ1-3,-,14,ASSYSAGGSGNTIY
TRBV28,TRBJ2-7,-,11,AIRGKRTYEQY
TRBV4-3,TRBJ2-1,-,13,ASSQAGGSYNEQF
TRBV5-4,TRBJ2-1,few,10,ASSTYNNEQF
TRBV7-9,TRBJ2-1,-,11,ASSLELVNEQF
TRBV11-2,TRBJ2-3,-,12,ASSLNWGADTQY
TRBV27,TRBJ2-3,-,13,ASSFGLAETDTQY
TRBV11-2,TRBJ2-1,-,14,ASSWAGTSGAGEQF
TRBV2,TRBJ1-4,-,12,ASSAGTGNEKLF
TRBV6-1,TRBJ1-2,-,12,ASSESRGSYGYT
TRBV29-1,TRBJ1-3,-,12,SVVGGNSGNTIY
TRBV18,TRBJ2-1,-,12,ASSPPGQGEVQF
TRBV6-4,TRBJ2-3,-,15,ASSASKGQTSTDTQY
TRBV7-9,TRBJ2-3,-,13,ASSKTSGTIDTQY
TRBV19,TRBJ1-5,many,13,ASNPLALGNQPQH
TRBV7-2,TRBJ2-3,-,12,ASSLGRRADTQY
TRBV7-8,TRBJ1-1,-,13,ASSHADGGRAEAF
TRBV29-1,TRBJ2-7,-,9,SYSGSDEQY
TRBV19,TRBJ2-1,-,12,ASRLVGSYNEQF
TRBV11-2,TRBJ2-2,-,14,ASSTLGTTNTGELF
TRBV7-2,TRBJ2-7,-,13,ASSLVGGSPYEQY
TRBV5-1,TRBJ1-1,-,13,ASSLYRTANTEAF
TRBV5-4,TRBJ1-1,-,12,ASSSQGSRTEAF
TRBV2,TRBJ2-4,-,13,ASSEARGTKNIQY
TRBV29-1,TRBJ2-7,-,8,SVVAYEQY
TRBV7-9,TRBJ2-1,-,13,ASSLPRDSTNEQF
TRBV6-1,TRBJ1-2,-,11,ASSGTLVGGYT
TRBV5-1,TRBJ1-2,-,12,ASSSQGADYGYT
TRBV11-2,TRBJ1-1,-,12,ASSLVQGATEAF
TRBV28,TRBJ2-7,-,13,ASSLPLGQGRKQY
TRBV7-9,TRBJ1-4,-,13,ASSSAGSTGEKLF
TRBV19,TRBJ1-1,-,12,ASSIDAGNTEAF
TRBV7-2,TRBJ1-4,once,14,ASSLVPSGGNEKLF
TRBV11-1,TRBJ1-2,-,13,ASSYGGAANYGYT
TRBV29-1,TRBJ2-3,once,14,SVEARSGSYTDTQY